This entry describes one TCR beta chain. What it binds is unknown. Profiled with immunoSEQ multiplex PCR; TCRdb holds only in-frame clones, not every one. Counted here are about 46,000 clones, over 75% occurring once; the ten biggest clones make up 1.9%. These data belong to a study of PD-L1 blockade in urothelial cancer. The study's findings and limits: Prediction of better survival came from below-median pretreatment blood TCR clonality.

J gave up 4 bases and V 6 bases, and 12 bases lay outside the gene matches. Germline CDR1 SGHDT, CDR2 YYEEEE. The CDR3 covers 15 residues. The time point: peripheral blood 6 weeks after treatment start. The chain couples TRBV5-6 to TRBJ2-7; TRBD2 agrees at 8 bases. The sequence derives from a man in his forties or fifties with urothelial cancer. The starting material was PBMCs, obtained around atezolizumab (anti-PD-L1) treatment. CDR3 DNA sequence: TGTGCCAGCACTCGGGGGGGGCGGGGAGATTACGAGCAGTACTTC. Protein: CASTRGGRGDYEQYF.